This T cell receptor beta chain originates from a study of blood T cell repertoires in COVID-19 (dated by TCRdb to the early 2020s). Regarding the complete study: The collaborator samples originated in the United States, Italy and Spain and spanned the acute and convalescent phases of COVID-19. The material from the prospective study consisted of cDNA or gDNA derived from T cells, B-cell-depleted T cells, or PBMCs. Subjects who had been exposed to COVID-19, were actively infected with it, or had recovered from it provided the deeply sampled blood TCRbeta repertoires that made up the dataset. The repertoires were released in a freely available public database intended as a resource for research on the immune response to SARS-CoV-2. Samples were obtained from the ongoing ImmuneRACE study (first 160 participants) and from 1,200 or so subjects provided by 6 global collaborators. A de-identified subject ID, COVID-19 status, age in years and sex were almost always included in the sample metadata. HLA class I and class II types, where available, came from metadata supplied by the sample provider rather than from assay-based typing.

TCRbeta CDR3 regions were amplified from genomic DNA using the immunoSEQ Assay, a bias-controlled multiplex PCR. The study's processing was this. The number of nucleated cells in each sample was estimated by amplification of reference gene primers within the assay. To quantify the absolute abundance of each unique TCRbeta CDR3 rearrangement, sequence reads were collapsed and filtered. For each sample, productive Simpson clonality was calculated as the square root of Simpson's diversity index across productive rearrangements. TCRdb stores this immuneACCESS table with in-frame sequences only. Part of the clones is absent; in the studies checked, under half of the shortfall reflects unresolved V genes, and no reason is known for the rest. V and J calls and clone size are as listed in that table; D and trimming were resolved from the DNA. Recorded for this sample are 25,000 to 30,000 clones; 80% to 90% of them occurred a single time. The leading ten clones occupy approximately 48% of the sample.

What the research found in general, with its limitations: The quantity of clinical and demographic metadata differed by source and by participant and was supplied without curation.

Collaborating institutions collected whole blood in K2EDTA tubes following their own protocols. Collaborator samples were shipped for TCRbeta analysis as frozen whole blood, isolated PBMCs, or DNA extracted from either sample type. The cysteine opens and the valine closes a CDR3 of 15 amino acids. The read is trimmed to its CDR3 DNA, 45 bases read in frame from base 1. CDR1 and CDR2 (MRHNA, SNTAGT) derive from the germline V gene. V ends up 6 bases short and J 3 bases short, with an unmatched junction base count of 11. As concerns this clone: This receptor's antigen is unknown. Per-base qualities were not stored, and no clone one base away is much larger.

This sequence uses TRBV6-4 and TRBJ2-7; the junction holds 7 bases that match TRBD1. The sample consisted of peripheral blood. This TCR came from a human donor with acute or convalescent COVID-19. The donor label of this sample is uncertain. CDR3 sequence: CASRWDSPQNYEQYV. The DNA reads TGTGCCAGCAGATGGGACAGTCCACAGAACTACGAGCAGTACGTC.